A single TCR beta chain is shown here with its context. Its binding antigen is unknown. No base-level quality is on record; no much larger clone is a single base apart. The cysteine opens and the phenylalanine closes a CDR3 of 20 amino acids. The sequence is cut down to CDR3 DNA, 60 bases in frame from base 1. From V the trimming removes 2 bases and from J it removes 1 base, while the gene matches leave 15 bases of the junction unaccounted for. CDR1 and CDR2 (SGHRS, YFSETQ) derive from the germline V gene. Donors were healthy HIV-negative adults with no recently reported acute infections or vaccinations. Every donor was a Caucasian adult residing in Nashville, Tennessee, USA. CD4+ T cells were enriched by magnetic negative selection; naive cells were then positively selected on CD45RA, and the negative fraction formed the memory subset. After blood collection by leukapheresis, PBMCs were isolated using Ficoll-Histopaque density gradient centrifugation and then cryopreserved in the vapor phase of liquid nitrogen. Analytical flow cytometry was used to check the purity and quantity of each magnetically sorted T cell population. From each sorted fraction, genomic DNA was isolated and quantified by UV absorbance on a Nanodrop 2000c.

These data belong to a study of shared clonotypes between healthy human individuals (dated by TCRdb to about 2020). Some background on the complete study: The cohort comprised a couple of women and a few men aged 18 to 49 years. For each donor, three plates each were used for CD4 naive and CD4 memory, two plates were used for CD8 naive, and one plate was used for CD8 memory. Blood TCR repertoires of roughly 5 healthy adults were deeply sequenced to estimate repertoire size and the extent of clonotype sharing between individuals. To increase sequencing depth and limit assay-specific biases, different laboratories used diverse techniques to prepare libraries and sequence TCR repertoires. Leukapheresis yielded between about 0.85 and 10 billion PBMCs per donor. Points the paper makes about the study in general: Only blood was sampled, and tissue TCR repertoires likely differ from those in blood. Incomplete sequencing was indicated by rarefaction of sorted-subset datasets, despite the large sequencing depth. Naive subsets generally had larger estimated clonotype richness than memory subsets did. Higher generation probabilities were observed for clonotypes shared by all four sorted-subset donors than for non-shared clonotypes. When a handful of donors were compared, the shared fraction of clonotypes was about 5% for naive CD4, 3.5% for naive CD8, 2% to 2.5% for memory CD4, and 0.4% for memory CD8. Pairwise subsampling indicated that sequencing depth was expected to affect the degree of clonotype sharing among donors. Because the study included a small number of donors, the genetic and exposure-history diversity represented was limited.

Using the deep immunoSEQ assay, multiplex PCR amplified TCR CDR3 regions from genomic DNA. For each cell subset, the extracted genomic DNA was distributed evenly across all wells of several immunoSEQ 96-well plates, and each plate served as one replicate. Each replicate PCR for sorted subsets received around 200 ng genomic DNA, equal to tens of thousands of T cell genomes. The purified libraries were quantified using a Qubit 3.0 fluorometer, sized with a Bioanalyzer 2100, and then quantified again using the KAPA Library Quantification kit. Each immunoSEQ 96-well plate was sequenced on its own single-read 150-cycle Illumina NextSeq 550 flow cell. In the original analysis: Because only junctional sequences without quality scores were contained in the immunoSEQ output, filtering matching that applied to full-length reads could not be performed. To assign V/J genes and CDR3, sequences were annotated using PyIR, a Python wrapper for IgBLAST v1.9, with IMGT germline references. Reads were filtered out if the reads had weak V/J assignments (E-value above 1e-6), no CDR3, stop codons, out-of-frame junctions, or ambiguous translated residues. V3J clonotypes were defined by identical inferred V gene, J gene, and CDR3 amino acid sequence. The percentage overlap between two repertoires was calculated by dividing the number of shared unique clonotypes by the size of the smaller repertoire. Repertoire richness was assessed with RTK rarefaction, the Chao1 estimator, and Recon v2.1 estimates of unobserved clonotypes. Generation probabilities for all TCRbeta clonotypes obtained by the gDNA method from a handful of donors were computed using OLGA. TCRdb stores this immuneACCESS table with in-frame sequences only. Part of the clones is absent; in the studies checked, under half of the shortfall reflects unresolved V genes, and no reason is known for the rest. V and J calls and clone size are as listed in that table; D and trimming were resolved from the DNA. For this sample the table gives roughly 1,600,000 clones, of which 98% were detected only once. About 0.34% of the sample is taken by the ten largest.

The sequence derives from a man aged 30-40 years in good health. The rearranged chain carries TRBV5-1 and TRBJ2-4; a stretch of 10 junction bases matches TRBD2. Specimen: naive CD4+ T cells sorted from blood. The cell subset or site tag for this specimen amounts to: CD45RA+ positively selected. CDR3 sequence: CASSFASLAGVGEAKNIQYF. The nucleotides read TGCGCCAGCAGCTTTGCTTCCCTAGCGGGAGTGGGGGAGGCCAAAAACATTCAGTACTTC.